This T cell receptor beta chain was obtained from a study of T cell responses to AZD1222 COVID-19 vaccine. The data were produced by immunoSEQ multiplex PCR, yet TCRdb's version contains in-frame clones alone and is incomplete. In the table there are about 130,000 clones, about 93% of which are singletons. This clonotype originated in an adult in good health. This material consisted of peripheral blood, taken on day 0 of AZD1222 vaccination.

CDR3 nucleotides: TGTGCCTGGAGTGCCGGGACAGGGTCCTACGAGCAGTACTTC. Encoded protein: CAWSAGTGSYEQYF. V usage is TRBV30 and J usage is TRBJ2-7; 9 bases are a match to TRBD1. V lost 1 base to trimming and J lost 1 base; unmatched junction nucleotides: 2. This CDR3 has 14 residues. Germline V gene lookup returns CDR1 GTSNPN and CDR2 SVGIG (reference sequence).